The table lists the clone carrying this TCR beta chain with a count of one. The data were taken from a study of CD8 T cells in Susac syndrome. cDNA came from about 0.5 to 1 ug RNA primed by random hexamers. An immunoSEQ multiplex PCR amplified TCR beta CDR3 over 54 Vbeta and 13 Jbeta. TCRdb independently ran MiXCR on the immunoSEQ multiplex PCR reads; one entry per CDR3 protein. The sample has approximately 150,000 distinct CDR3 sequences; roughly 95% are singletons. Sequencing of TCR beta, carried out with a high-throughput approach, was applied to CD8+ and CD4+ T cells from the blood. The control group consisted of healthy donors matched for age and sex. Negative isolation was used for CD8+ and CD4+ T cells and FACS enrichment for TEMRA cells. CDR3 length equals 14 residues. Trimming took off 3 bases at V and 5 bases at J, with 13 bases between the two ends. Germline assignment: CDR1 LNHDA and CDR2 SQIVND (reference sequence).

Specimen: CD4+ T cells from PBMCs. This sequence originates from a human donor in good health. The chain has TRBV19 and TRBJ1-1; D is perhaps TRBD1 (5 bases). In DNA, the CDR3 is TGTGCCAGTAGTATTACCCGGCCAGGGACTGAAGCTTTCTTT. Translating gives CASSITRPGTEAFF. Using reference TRBV19 and TRBJ1-1 for the parts outside the CDR3, the full variable domain is DGGITQSPKYLFRKEGQNVTLSCEQNLNHDAMYWYRQDPGQGLRLIYYSQIVNDFQKGDIAEGYSVSREKKESFPLTVTSAQKNPTAFYLCASSITRPGTEAFFGQGTRLTVV.